The next 29 T cell receptor beta chains were all read from a single sample in a study of T cell repertoires in ileal Crohn's disease. The data were produced by immunoSEQ multiplex PCR, yet TCRdb's version contains in-frame clones alone and is incomplete. The data hold thousands of clones, with around 85% observed a single time. Sequenced input: ileal tissue. The receptors here all came from an adult with Crohn's disease.

The chain has TRBV5-6 and TRBJ1-1, with unresolved D. This CDR3 has 15 amino acids. Deletions cut 3 bases from V and 1 base from J, with 13 bases between. Germline V gene lookup returns CDR1 SGHDT and CDR2 YYEEEE. The CDR3 reads CASSSQRTKNTEAFF. The DNA of the CDR3 is TGTGCCAGCAGCTCCCAGCGGACGAAGAACACTGAAGCTTTCTTT.

The count of this clone is one. For the CDR3, the DNA is TGTGCCAGCAGCTTTAACCTACTCGCCGAGGGGACAAACTATGGCTACACCTTC. Its translation is CASSFNLLAEGTNYGYTF. The J gene is TRBJ1-2, the V gene TRBV11-2; weak D call: TRBD1 (6 bases). The CDR3 extends over 18 amino acids. V dropped 3 bases and J dropped 2 bases, with 22 bases sitting between them. Germline assignment: CDR1 SGHAT and CDR2 FQNNGV.

Worth noting for this clone: At one boundary the junction diverges from the germline segment, which might be a read error. CDR3 bases: TGCGCCAGCAGCCAATCCCAGGGACAGGTTGTCCACGAGCAGTACTTC. Translation gives CASSQSQGQVVHEQYF. This chain uses TRBV23-1 with TRBJ2-7; 8 bases align to TRBD1. TRBV23-1 falls under the ORF class, with uncertain function. The CDR3 is made up of 16 amino acids.

V is TRBV18 and J is TRBJ2-7; 10 positions agree with TRBD1. V lost 4 bases and J lost 2; bases outside the gene matches: 5. Germline V gives CDR1 KGHSH, CDR2 LQKENI. CDR3 length: 15 amino acids. CDR3 DNA: TGTGCCAGCTCACGCGGACAGGGGGTAACCTACGAGCAGTACTTC. Translation gives CASSRGQGVTYEQYF.

The rearrangement links TRBV7-8 to TRBJ1-2; TRBD1 agrees at 8 bases. The CDR3 length is 15 residues. Germline V gene lookup returns CDR1 SGHVS and CDR2 FQNEAQ. V lost 3 bases and J lost 0; bases outside the gene matches: 3. The CDR3 bases are TGTGCCAGCAGCTTGGCAGGGGGCTCTAACTATGGCTACACCTTC. It codes for CASSLAGGSNYGYTF. Supplemented by reference TRBV7-8 and TRBJ1-2, the full variable domain reads GAGVSQSPRYKVAKRGQDVALRCDPISGHVSLFWYQQALGQGPEFLTYFQNEAQLDKSGLPSDRFFAERPEGSVSTLKIQRTQQEDSAVYLCASSLAGGSNYGYTFGSGTRLTVV.

J is TRBJ2-7 and V is TRBV6-6, with 10 nucleotides matching TRBD1. Germline V gene data show CDR1 as MNHNY and CDR2 as SVGAGI (reference sequence). The CDR3 extends over 15 amino acids. V lost 0 bases, J lost 5 bases, and 4 bases stayed unmatched. CDR3 DNA sequence: TGTGCCAGCAGTTACTCAGCGGGACAGGGGAACGAGCAGTACTTC. This translates into CASSYSAGQGNEQYF.

This clone appeared a single time. The chain recombines TRBV5-4 with TRBJ1-1; no definite D call. The CDR3 covers 14 residues. The germline CDR1 and CDR2 sequences are SGHNT and YYREEE (reference sequence). V dropped 4 bases and J dropped 0 bases, with 10 bases sitting between them. CDR3 DNA: TGTGCCAGCAGCCGCGAACAGCTGAACACTGAAGCTTTCTTT. Residues: CASSREQLNTEAFF.

This clone has just a few counts. In DNA form, the CDR3 reads TGTGCCAGCAGCCGACAGGGAGCTGAAGCTTTCTTT. Encoded protein: CASSRQGAEAFF. V is TRBV6-6 and J is TRBJ1-1, with 7 bases aligning to TRBD1. The CDR3 has 12 amino acids. In germline, CDR1 is MNHNY, CDR2 SVGAGI (reference sequence). Trimming took 6 bases from V and 6 from J; bases not matched to a gene: 4.

The rearrangement joins TRBV6-5 to TRBJ1-2; TRBD1 matches 7 bases. The length of the CDR3 is 13 residues. V dropped 6 bases and J dropped 5; count of bases not matched to a gene: 6. Germline-derived CDR1 and CDR2 are MNHEY and SVGAGI. The chain's CDR3 is CASSRQGRYGYTF. DNA of the CDR3: TGTGCCAGCAGCCGACAGGGAAGGTATGGCTACACCTTC.

The J gene is TRBJ2-1, the V gene TRBV9; TRBD2 is a possible D gene (6 bases). V shed 3 bases and J shed 3 bases, with 19 bases lying between them. The CDR3 sequence is 17 residues long. The germline CDR1 and CDR2 sequences are SGDLS and YYNGEE. In DNA, the CDR3 is TGTGCCAGCAGCGCTGAGGAGGGGCAGGGTTTCTACAATGAGCAGTTCTTC. This sequence encodes CASSAEEGQGFYNEQFF.

J is TRBJ2-7 and V is TRBV12-5; maybe TRBD1 (6 bases). CDR3 length: 17 amino acids. V was trimmed by 4 bases and J by 0 bases, leaving 19 bases between them. Looked up from germline, CDR1 is LGHNT and CDR2 is FRNRAP. The CDR3 loop is CASGSRGQSSSSYEQYF. In DNA form, the CDR3 reads TGTGCTAGTGGTTCCCGCGGACAGTCATCGAGCTCCTACGAGCAGTACTTC. Full variable domain (rest looked up from reference TRBV12-5 and TRBJ2-7): DARVTQTPRHKVTEMGQEVTMRCQPILGHNTVFWYRQTMMQGLELLAYFRNRAPLDDSGMPKDRFSAEMPDATLATLKIQPSEPRDSAVYFCASGSRGQSSSSYEQYFGPGTRLTVT.

The chain employs TRBV12-5 and TRBJ2-1, with 7 bases lining up with TRBD1. The CDR3 length is 14 residues. V lost 7 bases, J lost 2 bases, and 5 bases stayed unmatched. Germline lookup yields CDR1 LGHNT and CDR2 FRNRAP. The chain's CDR3 is CASVPGQTYNEQFF. The CDR3 coding sequence is TGTGCTAGTGTCCCGGGACAGACCTACAATGAGCAGTTCTTC.

The CDR3: CASSNQAGGYSSYNEQFF. DNA for the CDR3: TGCGCCAGCAGCAACCAAGCGGGGGGCTATAGCTCCTACAATGAGCAGTTCTTC. The chain uses TRBV4-1 and TRBJ2-1; 9 bases are a match to TRBD2. With V trimmed by 5 bases and J by 0 bases, 11 bases remained unmatched. Germline V lookup: CDR1 MGHRA, CDR2 YSYEKL. This CDR3 is built from 18 residues.

The chain combines TRBV6-1 with TRBJ1-5; no clear D. Between the trimmed V and J ends, which lost 2 bases and 3 bases, there was a span of 11 bases. Germline CDR1 and CDR2: MNHNS and SASEGT. The CDR3 is made up of 15 amino acids. CDR3 in amino acids: CASSEMEVPNQPQHF. The CDR3 region has the DNA TGTGCCAGCAGTGAAATGGAGGTCCCCAATCAGCCCCAGCATTTT.

This chain uses TRBV7-9 with TRBJ2-3; TRBD2 matches 8 bases. The V gene's germline CDR1 is SEHNR and CDR2 FQNEAQ (reference sequence). V was clipped by 2 bases and J by 0 bases; unmatched bases: 4. The CDR3 length is 16 residues. CDR3 in amino acids: CASSLTLAVSTDTQYF. The CDR3 coding sequence is TGTGCCAGCAGCTTAACACTAGCGGTGAGCACAGATACGCAGTATTTT.

The V call is TRBV4-2, the J call TRBJ1-4, with 8 nucleotides matching TRBD1. The CDR3 is made up of 13 amino acids. Germline V gives CDR1 LGHNA, CDR2 YNFKEQ. The V and J ends lost 7 bases and 12 bases, in that order; junction bases with no gene match: 10. CDR3 in amino acids: CASTTTGGRELFF. The CDR3 DNA follows: TGTGCCAGCACCACTACAGGGGGAAGGGAACTGTTTTTT.

This chain connects TRBV30 to TRBJ1-6, with a tentative D call TRBD1 (6 bases). Trimming left V 8 bases short and J 0 bases short, with 14 bases between. Germline lookup yields CDR1 GTSNPN and CDR2 SVGIG (reference sequence). This CDR3 spans 15 amino acids. The CDR3 loop is CAGRDTSSYNSPLHF. CDR3 sequence (DNA): TGTGCCGGCCGGGACACTAGCTCCTATAATTCACCCCTCCACTTT.

The rearrangement uses TRBV27 and TRBJ1-5; 9 nucleotides agree with TRBD1. V was clipped by 2 bases and J by 4 bases; unmatched bases: 6. CDR1 is MNHEY and CDR2 is SMNVEV in the germline V gene (reference sequence). CDR3 length equals 16 residues. The CDR3 nucleotides are TGTGCCAGCAGTTTAAAGGGACAGGGATGGAATCAGCCCCAGCATTTT. It specifies CASSLKGQGWNQPQHF.

This chain links TRBV10-3 with TRBJ1-2; D remains unclear. V was pared by 3 bases and J by 3 bases, with 11 bases between. Germline V gene lookup returns CDR1 ENHRY and CDR2 SYGVKD. The CDR3 consists of 14 residues. The CDR3 nucleotides are TGTGCCATCAGTGAAGTAGGCGAGGACTATGGCTACACCTTC. Translated: CAISEVGEDYGYTF.

V usage is TRBV7-6 and J usage is TRBJ1-6; 9 bases agree with TRBD1. CDR1 is SGHVS, CDR2 FNYEAQ, per germline. The CDR3 consists of 15 residues. V gave up 3 bases and J gave up 6 bases; unmatched junction bases: 3. CDR3 in DNA: TGTGCCAGCAGCTTGACGACAGGGGGTAATTCACCCCTCCACTTT. This translates into CASSLTTGGNSPLHF.

The V gene is TRBV7-2, the J gene TRBJ2-7; 9 bases align to TRBD1. V dropped 6 bases and J dropped 7; count of bases not matched to a gene: 13. Germline CDR1 is SGHTA and CDR2 is FQGNSA. The CDR3 consists of 15 residues. Here the CDR3 DNA reads TGTGCCAGCAGGCCCTCCGGGACAGGGTCTCGGGAGCAGTACTTC. It yields the protein CASRPSGTGSREQYF. Looking up the rest from reference TRBV7-2 and TRBJ2-7 gives the full variable domain: GAGVSQSPSNKVTEKGKDVELRCDPISGHTALYWYRQSLGQGLEFLIYFQGNSAPDKSGLPSDRFSAERTGGSVSTLTIQRTQQEDSAVYLCASRPSGTGSREQYFGPGTRLTVT.

The V and J genes are TRBV27 and TRBJ1-1, with 7 positions matching TRBD1. This CDR3 has 15 amino acids. Germline V gene lookup returns CDR1 MNHEY and CDR2 SMNVEV (reference sequence). V shed 4 bases and J 4 bases; nucleotides not matched to a gene: 9. CDR3 DNA sequence: TGTGCCAGCAGTTATTACAGGGGTGCGGGCACTGAAGCTTTCTTT. This codes for CASSYYRGAGTEAFF.

V usage is TRBV9 and J usage is TRBJ2-1, with 7 bases identical to TRBD2. The V gene end was trimmed by 0 bases and the J gene end by 7 bases; junction bases not matched to a gene: 7. The CDR3 runs to 15 residues. Germline V CDR1 and CDR2: SGDLS, YYNGEE. CDR3 sequence: CASSVAFGGLNEQFF. In DNA form, the CDR3 reads TGTGCCAGCAGCGTAGCTTTCGGGGGGTTGAATGAGCAGTTCTTC.

The genes are TRBV14 and TRBJ2-5, with 14 bases identical to TRBD2. This CDR3 has 18 residues. Germline V CDR1 and CDR2: SGHDN, FVKESK. The J segment lost 0 bases and the V segment lost 5 bases, leaving 8 bases of the junction unmatched. This CDR3 reads CASSYGTSGGAYQETQYF. The CDR3 nucleotides read TGTGCCAGCAGCTATGGGACTAGCGGGGGAGCCTACCAAGAGACCCAGTACTTC.

The genes are TRBV5-6 and TRBJ1-3; 7 bases are shared with TRBD1. The germline gives CDR1 SGHDT, CDR2 YYEEEE. J gave up 0 bases and V 2 bases, and 5 bases lay outside the gene matches. The CDR3 has 16 amino acids. The CDR3 spells CASSFGGQSSGNTIYF. CDR3 sequence (DNA): TGTGCCAGCAGCTTCGGGGGACAGAGCTCTGGAAACACCATATATTTT.

The J gene is TRBJ2-3, the V gene TRBV29-1; a weak D match, TRBD1 (6 bases). Trimming took off 7 bases at V and 2 bases at J, with 19 bases between the two ends. Germline values: CDR1 SQVTM, CDR2 ANQGSEA. CDR3 length: 15 amino acids. CDR3 protein: CSALQGKGDTDTQYF. CDR3 sequence (DNA): TGCAGCGCCCTACAGGGAAAAGGGGACACAGATACGCAGTATTTT.

The J gene is TRBJ2-2, the V gene TRBV30, with TRBD1 as a possible D gene (5 bases). V was trimmed by 3 bases and J by 5 bases, leaving 19 bases between them. Looked up from germline, CDR1 is GTSNPN and CDR2 is SVGIG (reference sequence). There are 16 residues in the CDR3. CDR3 protein: CAWRPISGRATGELFF. The CDR3 nucleotides read TGTGCCTGGAGGCCGATTTCGGGCAGGGCGACCGGGGAGCTGTTTTTT.

CDR3 residues: CSARREKQAFF. The CDR3, as DNA: TGCAGTGCCAGACGGGAAAAACAAGCTTTCTTT. The V gene is TRBV20-1, the J gene TRBJ1-1; D is unresolved. CDR1 DFQATT and CDR2 SNEGSKA come from the germline V gene (reference sequence). The germline V and J ends were trimmed by 6 bases and 9 bases, with 14 bases remaining between them. The CDR3 has 11 amino acids.

The gene calls are TRBV6-6 and TRBJ2-7; 8 bases map to TRBD1. The CDR3 is made up of 15 amino acids. Germline V gene lookup returns CDR1 MNHNY and CDR2 SVGAGI (reference sequence). The V and J ends lost 2 bases and 2 bases, in that order; junction bases with no gene match: 5. The CDR3 loop is CASSYAQGATYEQYF. The CDR3 nucleotides are TGTGCCAGCAGTTACGCGCAGGGGGCCACCTACGAGCAGTACTTC.